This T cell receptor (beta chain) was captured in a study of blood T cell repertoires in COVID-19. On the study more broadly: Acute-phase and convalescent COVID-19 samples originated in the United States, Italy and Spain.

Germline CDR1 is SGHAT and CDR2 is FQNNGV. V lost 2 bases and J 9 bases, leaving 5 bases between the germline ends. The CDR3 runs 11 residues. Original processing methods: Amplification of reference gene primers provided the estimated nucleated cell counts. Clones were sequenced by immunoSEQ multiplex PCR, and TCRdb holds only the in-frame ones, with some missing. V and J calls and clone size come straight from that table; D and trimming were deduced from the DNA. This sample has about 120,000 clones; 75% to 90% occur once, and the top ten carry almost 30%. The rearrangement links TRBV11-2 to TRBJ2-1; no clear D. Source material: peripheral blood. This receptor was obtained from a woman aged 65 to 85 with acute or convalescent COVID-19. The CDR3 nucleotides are TGTGCCAGCAGCTTATTCCTTGAGCAGTTCTTC. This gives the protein CASSLFLEQFF.